Listed here is a single T cell receptor beta chain. Antigen: not known. The CDR3 length is 14 residues. V lost 4 bases and J lost 6; bases outside the gene matches: 9. Germline V gene sequence: CDR1 SGHAT, CDR2 FQNNGV. The sample originates from a study of graft-versus-host responses after intestinal transplantation. Across the whole study: Induction with anti-thymocyte globulin, then tacrolimus and steroids for about 3 years, was given to all recipients.

Only in-frame clones appear in the TCRdb table, and some are missing; sequencing was by immunoSEQ multiplex PCR. The data contain approximately 120,000 clones, about 92% of them singletons. The material was unstimulated CD4+ T cells sorted from spleen or lymph node cells, obtained before intestinal transplant. This chain uses TRBV11-2 with TRBJ2-7; 7 bases fit TRBD1. This TCR was sampled from a human donor who received an intestinal transplant. CDR3 DNA sequence: TGTGCCAGCAGCTCGAGACAGGGTACGAGCGAGCAGTACTTC. This gives the protein CASSSRQGTSEQYF.